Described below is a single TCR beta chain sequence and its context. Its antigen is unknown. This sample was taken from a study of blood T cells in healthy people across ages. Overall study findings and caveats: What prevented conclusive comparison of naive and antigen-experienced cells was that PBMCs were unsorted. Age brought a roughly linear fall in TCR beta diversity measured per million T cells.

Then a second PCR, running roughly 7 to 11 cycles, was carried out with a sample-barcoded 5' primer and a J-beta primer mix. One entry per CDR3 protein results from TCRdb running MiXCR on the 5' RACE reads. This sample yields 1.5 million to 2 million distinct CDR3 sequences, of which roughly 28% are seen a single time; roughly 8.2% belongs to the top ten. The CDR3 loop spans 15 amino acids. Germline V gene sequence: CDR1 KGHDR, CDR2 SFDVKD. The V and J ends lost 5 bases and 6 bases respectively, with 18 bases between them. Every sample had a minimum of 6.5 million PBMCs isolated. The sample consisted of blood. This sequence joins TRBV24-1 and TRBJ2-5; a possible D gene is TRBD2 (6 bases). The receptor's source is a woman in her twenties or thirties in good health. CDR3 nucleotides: TGTGCCACCAGTGGCGAGGGGACTTTCGAGAAGACCCAGTACTTC. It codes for CATSGEGTFEKTQYF.